The sample holds many counts of the clone carrying this T cell receptor beta chain. Antigen specificity is unknown. This sample was included in a study of early T cells in non-severe SARS-CoV-2 infection. The study's findings and limits: Reliance on VDJdb matching favored anti-spike CD8 responses; private and CD4 specificities were missed.

A single record per CDR3 protein comes from TCRdb applying MiXCR to the 5' RACE reads. Found here are roughly 40,000 distinct CDR3 sequences, under 4.5% of them singletons; the top ten hold about 2.9%. V gave up 5 bases and J gave up 7 bases; unmatched junction bases: 4. The CDR3 has 13 amino acids. The germline CDR1 and CDR2 sequences are SGHTA and FQGTGA. The source is an adult who was a healthcare worker with PCR-confirmed SARS-CoV-2 infection or an uninfected control (not recorded which). Sequenced input: whole blood. V is TRBV7-3 and J is TRBJ2-7, with 11 nucleotides matching TRBD1. CDR3 sequence reads: CASSQGQGEEQYF. Written as DNA, the CDR3 is TGTGCCAGCAGCCAGGGACAGGGGGAAGAGCAGTACTTC.